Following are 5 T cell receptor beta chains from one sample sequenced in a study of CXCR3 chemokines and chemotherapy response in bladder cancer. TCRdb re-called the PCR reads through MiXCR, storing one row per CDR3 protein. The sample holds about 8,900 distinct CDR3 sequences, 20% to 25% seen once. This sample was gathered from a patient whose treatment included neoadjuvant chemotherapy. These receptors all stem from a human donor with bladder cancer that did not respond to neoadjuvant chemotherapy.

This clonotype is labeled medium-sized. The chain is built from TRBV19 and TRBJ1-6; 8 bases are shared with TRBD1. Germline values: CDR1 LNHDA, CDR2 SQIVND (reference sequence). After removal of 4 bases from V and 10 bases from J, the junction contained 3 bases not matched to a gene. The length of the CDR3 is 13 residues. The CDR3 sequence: CASSTTGDSPLHF. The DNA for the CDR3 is TGTGCCAGTAGTACGACAGGGGACTCACCCCTCCACTTT. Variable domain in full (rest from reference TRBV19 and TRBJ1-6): DGGITQSPKYLFRKEGQNVTLSCEQNLNHDAMYWYRQDPGQGLRLIYYSQIVNDFQKGDIAEGYSVSREKKESFPLTVTSAQKNPTAFYLCASSTTGDSPLHFGNGTRLTVT.

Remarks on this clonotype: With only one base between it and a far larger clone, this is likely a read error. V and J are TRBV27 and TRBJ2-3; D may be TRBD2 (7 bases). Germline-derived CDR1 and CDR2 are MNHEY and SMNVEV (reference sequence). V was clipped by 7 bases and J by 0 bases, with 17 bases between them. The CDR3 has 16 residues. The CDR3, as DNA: TGTGCCAGCACCGATGGTACGGGGGGCAGCACAGATACGCAGTATTTT. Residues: CASTDGTGGSTDTQYF.

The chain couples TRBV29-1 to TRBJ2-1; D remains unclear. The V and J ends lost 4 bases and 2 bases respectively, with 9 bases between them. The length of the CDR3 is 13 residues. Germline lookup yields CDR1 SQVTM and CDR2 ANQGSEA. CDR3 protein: CSVGTAAYNEQFF. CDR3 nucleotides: TGCAGCGTTGGAACAGCAGCCTACAATGAGCAGTTCTTC.

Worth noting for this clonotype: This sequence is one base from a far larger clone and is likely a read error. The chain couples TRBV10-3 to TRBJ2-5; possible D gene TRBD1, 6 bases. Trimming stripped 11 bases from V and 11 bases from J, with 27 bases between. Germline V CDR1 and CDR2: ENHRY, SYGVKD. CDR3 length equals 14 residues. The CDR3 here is CASGATGHFEEQYF. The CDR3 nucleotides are TGTGCCTCCGGAGCGACAGGCCACTTTGAGGAGCAGTACTTC.

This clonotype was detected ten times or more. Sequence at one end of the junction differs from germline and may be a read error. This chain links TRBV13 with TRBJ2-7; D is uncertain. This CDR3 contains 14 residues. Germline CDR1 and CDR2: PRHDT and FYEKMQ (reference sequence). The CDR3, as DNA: TGTGCCAGCAGCTTAGAAGGCGACAAAGCCCCAGCAAACTTC. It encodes CASSLEGDKAPANF. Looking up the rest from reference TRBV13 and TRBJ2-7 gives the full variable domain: AAGVIQSPRHLIKEKRETATLKCYPIPRHDTVYWYQQGPGQDPQFLISFYEKMQSDKGSIPDRFSAQQFSDYHSELNMSSLELGDSALYFCASSLEGDKAPANFGPGTRLTVT.